This passage covers 27 T cell receptor beta chains from one sample sequenced in a study of neurological immune-mediated disorders. TCRdb reanalysed the 5' RACE reads using MiXCR and keeps one entry per CDR3 protein. The sample has about 120,000 distinct CDR3 sequences; roughly 3.1% are singletons. Sequenced material: PBMCs. These receptors all come from a woman aged 25 to 39 with multiple sclerosis.

The chain has TRBV20-1 and TRBJ1-3; D uncertain. CDR3 length equals 14 residues. Trimming took 3 bases from V and 2 from J, leaving 11 bases between them. Germline CDR1 and CDR2: DFQATT and SNEGSKA (reference sequence). CDR3 in amino acids: CSASPGGTGNTIYF. In DNA form, the CDR3 reads TGCAGTGCTAGTCCGGGAGGGACTGGAAACACCATATATTTT.

At least ten counts were recorded for this clonotype. In DNA, the CDR3 is TGCAGTGCTAGAGATCCGGGACGCCCGAGCTCCTATAATTCACCCCTCCACTTT. This sequence encodes CSARDPGRPSSYNSPLHF. The chain has TRBV20-1 and TRBJ1-6, with a tentative D call TRBD1 (5 bases). The CDR3 loop spans 18 amino acids. V was cut by 0 bases and J by 0 bases, with 15 bases left in between. Germline loops: CDR1 DFQATT, CDR2 SNEGSKA (reference sequence).

The table lists this clonotype with many counts. The chain is built from TRBV27 and TRBJ2-7; TRBD2 matches at 7 bases. Germline V CDR1 and CDR2: MNHEY, SMNVEV (reference sequence). V lost 3 bases and J lost 2; bases outside the gene matches: 4. The CDR3 extends over 14 amino acids. CDR3 in DNA: TGTGCCAGCAGTTTCGTAAGCGGGGCCTACGAGCAGTACTTC. The encoded protein is CASSFVSGAYEQYF.

This clonotype was detected ten times or more. The chain carries TRBV7-2 and TRBJ2-7, with 7 bases identical to TRBD1. The CDR3 loop spans 15 amino acids. The J segment lost 1 base and the V segment lost 2 bases, leaving 5 bases of the junction unmatched. The germline V gene has CDR1 SGHTA and CDR2 FQGNSA. The CDR3 DNA is TGTGCCAGCAGCTTACTCTCGGACAGGTCCTACGAGCAGTACTTC. Protein product: CASSLLSDRSYEQYF. The variable domain in full, completed from reference TRBV7-2 and TRBJ2-7, reads GAGVSQSPSNKVTEKGKDVELRCDPISGHTALYWYRQSLGQGLEFLIYFQGNSAPDKSGLPSDRFSAERTGGSVSTLTIQRTQQEDSAVYLCASSLLSDRSYEQYFGPGTRLTVT.

This clonotype was seen ten or more times. V gene TRBV29-1 combines with J gene TRBJ2-1, with TRBD2 matching 11 bases. The V and J ends lost 7 bases and 0 bases, in that order; junction bases with no gene match: 17. The CDR3 is 19 residues long. Germline CDR1 reads SQVTM; CDR2 reads ANQGSEA. CDR3 region: CSAFPGTSGSASSYNEQFF. As DNA, the CDR3 is TGCAGCGCCTTCCCTGGGACTAGCGGCTCAGCGAGCTCCTACAATGAGCAGTTCTTC.

Many counts were recorded for this clonotype. This CDR3 reads CASSLTGTSFALSGANVLTF. The CDR3 coding sequence is TGCGCCAGCAGCTTGACTGGGACGTCCTTTGCCCTCTCTGGGGCCAACGTCCTGACTTTC. This chain joins TRBV5-1 and TRBJ2-6; D assignment may be TRBD1 or TRBD2 (5 bases each). Germline V gives CDR1 SGHRS, CDR2 YFSETQ. The V end was cut by 1 base, the J end by 0 bases, with 20 bases between. This CDR3 is 20 amino acids long.

This clonotype was seen only a few times. Because the CDR3 is missing its conserved closing phenylalanine or tryptophan, this is likely a read error. The chain recombines TRBV5-1 with TRBJ2-1; no reliable D call. The germline gives CDR1 SGHRS, CDR2 YFSETQ. Trimming shortened V by 0 bases and J by 0 bases, and 7 bases separated the two germline ends. The length of the CDR3 is 15 residues. CDR3 amino acids: CASSLGVSSYNEQFN. The DNA for the CDR3 is TGCGCCAGCAGCTTGGGCGTTAGCTCCTACAATGAGCAGTTCAAC.

This chain uses TRBV27 with TRBJ1-1; no clear D. Between the trimmed V and J ends, which lost 5 bases and 0 bases, there was a span of 13 bases. Germline-derived CDR1 and CDR2 are MNHEY and SMNVEV (reference sequence). The CDR3 totals 15 residues. The CDR3 DNA reads as TGTGCCAGCAGTCTAGGCATCGACCTGAACACTGAAGCTTTCTTT. Translated, it gives CASSLGIDLNTEAFF.

This clonotype has at least ten counts. The chain carries TRBV4-3 and TRBJ2-3; D not certain. Trimming pared 2 bases from V and 2 bases from J, leaving 11 bases between. Germline V CDR1 and CDR2: LGHNA, YSLEER. The CDR3 runs to 15 residues. CDR3: CASSQSMGYTDTQYF. In DNA, the CDR3 is TGCGCCAGCAGCCAATCTATGGGGTACACAGATACGCAGTATTTT.

This clonotype was counted many times. The chain combines TRBV7-2 with TRBJ2-3, with D tentatively TRBD1 (6 bases). Germline V gene data show CDR1 as SGHTA and CDR2 as FQGNSA. V was shortened by 0 bases and J by 0 bases, with 10 bases between the two germline ends. This CDR3 is built from 16 residues. The CDR3 nucleotides are TGTGCCAGCAGCTTAGCGGACAGAGCTAGCACAGATACGCAGTATTTT. Its protein is CASSLADRASTDTQYF. Full variable domain (missing parts from reference TRBV7-2 and TRBJ2-3): GAGVSQSPSNKVTEKGKDVELRCDPISGHTALYWYRQSLGQGLEFLIYFQGNSAPDKSGLPSDRFSAERTGGSVSTLTIQRTQQEDSAVYLCASSLADRASTDTQYFGPGTRLTVL.

In its sample, this clonotype was seen many times. This rearrangement joins TRBV20-1 to TRBJ1-5; no firm D call. V was shortened by 6 bases and J by 0 bases, with 12 bases between the two germline ends. The CDR3 consists of 14 residues. Germline loops: CDR1 DFQATT, CDR2 SNEGSKA (reference sequence). Written as DNA, the CDR3 is TGCAGTGCCCCGGACGGAGATAGCAATCAGCCCCAGCATTTT. It codes for CSAPDGDSNQPQHF.

This clonotype has ten or more counts. The V and J genes are TRBV6-2 or TRBV6-3 and TRBJ2-1; no clear D gene. CDR1 and CDR2 (germline): MNHEY, SVGEGT. The CDR3 has 14 amino acids. Trimming pared 2 bases from V and 6 bases from J, leaving 11 bases between. CDR3 amino acids: CASSYNPPGNEQFF. The DNA for the CDR3 is TGTGCCAGCAGTTACAACCCCCCCGGCAATGAGCAGTTCTTC.

There are many counts of this clonotype. The chain uses TRBV5-5 and TRBJ1-2; TRBD1 matches at 10 bases. This CDR3 contains 17 residues. Germline lookup yields CDR1 SGHKS and CDR2 YYEKEE (reference sequence). V lost 4 bases and J lost 1; bases outside the gene matches: 10. CDR3 sequence reads: CASSPRQGATSNYGYTF. The DNA for the CDR3 is TGTGCCAGCAGCCCCCGACAGGGGGCTACAAGTAACTATGGCTACACCTTC.

There are many counts of this clonotype. The rearrangement links TRBV6-2 or TRBV6-3 to TRBJ2-7; TRBD2 might be the D (6 bases). Germline-derived CDR1 and CDR2 are MNHEY and SVGEGT. V lost 7 bases and J lost 2, with 9 bases in between. The length of the CDR3 is 12 residues. The CDR3 sequence is CASMTGAYEQYF. The DNA for the CDR3 is TGTGCCAGCATGACGGGGGCCTACGAGCAGTACTTC.

This clonotype was seen many times. The J gene is TRBJ1-4, the V gene TRBV4-1, with D tentatively TRBD1 (5 bases). Per the germline V gene, CDR1 is MGHRA and CDR2 is YSYEKL. Trimming took off 0 bases at V and 4 bases at J, with 12 bases between the two ends. This CDR3 region has 16 residues. CDR3 nucleotide sequence: TGCGCCAGCAGCCAAGAGGTTACAGGTTATAATGAAAAACTGTTTTTT. Translating it yields CASSQEVTGYNEKLFF.

Ten or more counts support this clonotype. The chain has TRBV10-3 and TRBJ2-7; 12 bases agree with TRBD2. Unmatched junction bases numbered 11, after V lost 7 bases and J lost 7 bases. The germline V gene encodes CDR1 ENHRY and CDR2 SYGVKD. The CDR3 length is 15 residues. The CDR3 is CAIKEETSGRGEQYF. CDR3 sequence (DNA): TGTGCCATCAAGGAGGAGACTAGCGGGAGAGGAGAGCAGTACTTC.

This clonotype has ten or more counts. The gene calls are TRBV20-1 and TRBJ2-5; no firm D call. V was shortened by 3 bases and J by 1 base, with 6 bases between the two germline ends. This CDR3 contains 12 residues. Germline V gives CDR1 DFQATT, CDR2 SNEGSKA (reference sequence). CDR3 nucleotide sequence: TGCAGTGCTAGCAGCTCCCAAGAGACCCAGTACTTC. Its translation is CSASSSQETQYF.

This clonotype showed up many times. The chain is built from TRBV5-5 and TRBJ2-2, with D possibly TRBD2 on 5 matching bases. CDR3 length equals 15 residues. Germline CDR1 is SGHKS and CDR2 is YYEKEE (reference sequence). Deletions cut 1 base from V and 2 bases from J, with 9 bases between. CDR3 protein: CASSLKGVNTGELFF. DNA of the CDR3: TGTGCCAGCAGCTTGAAGGGAGTTAACACCGGGGAGCTGTTTTTT.

This clonotype has a count of ten or more. CDR3 nucleotides: TGCGCCAGCAGCTCCCGGACAGCCTACGAGCAGTACTTC. Protein product: CASSSRTAYEQYF. The V call is TRBV5-1, the J call TRBJ2-7, with D possibly TRBD1 on 6 matching bases. Germline V CDR1 and CDR2: SGHRS, YFSETQ. The CDR3 loop spans 13 amino acids. V lost 3 bases, J lost 2 bases, and 9 bases lay in between.

In this sample, this clonotype turned up many times. The chain employs TRBV6-5 and TRBJ2-3; D tentatively reads TRBD1 or TRBD2 (5 bases each). Germline-derived CDR1 and CDR2 are MNHEY and SVGAGI. With 4 bases removed from V and 3 bases from J, the gap between germline ends came to 11 bases. The CDR3 sequence is 14 residues long. CDR3 DNA sequence: TGTGCCAGCAGTTCGACGGGGCTGACAGATACGCAGTATTTT. This sequence encodes CASSSTGLTDTQYF.

This clonotype was seen repeatedly, ten times or more. This sequence joins TRBV7-8 and TRBJ1-2; D is possibly TRBD1 (5 bases). The CDR3 totals 13 residues. Germline assignment: CDR1 SGHVS and CDR2 FQNEAQ. V gave up 5 bases and J gave up 1 base, with 8 bases separating them. CDR3 region: CASSGGHNYGYTF. The DNA for the CDR3 is TGTGCCAGCAGCGGCGGACATAACTATGGCTACACCTTC.

This clonotype was counted at least ten times. Germline and junction disagree at one end, which may indicate a read error. J is TRBJ2-2 and V is TRBV5-6, with 8 bases identical to TRBD2. Germline loops: CDR1 SGHDT, CDR2 YYEEEE. The CDR3 contains 15 residues. Written as DNA, the CDR3 is TGTGCCAGCAGCTCCCTTCGGGGGGGGGCCGGGGAGCTTTTTTTT. Protein product: CASSSLRGGAGELFF.

This clonotype was seen at least ten times. V and J are TRBV5-1 and TRBJ1-1, with D unclear. Germline CDR1 is SGHRS and CDR2 is YFSETQ. CDR3 size: 13 residues. V dropped 6 bases and J dropped 5 bases, with 14 bases sitting between them. The CDR3 loop is CASTPEMGTEAFF. The CDR3 bases are TGCGCCAGCACCCCAGAAATGGGGACTGAAGCTTTCTTT.

In its sample, this clonotype was seen a few times. DNA for the CDR3: TGCGCCAGCAGCTTAACAGGGGATGGGGAGCTGTTTTTT. Protein product: CASSLTGDGELFF. V is TRBV5-1 and J is TRBJ2-2; 7 bases are a match to TRBD1. The CDR3 is 13 residues long. V was clipped by 2 bases and J by 8 bases; unmatched bases: 3. CDR1 is SGHRS, CDR2 YFSETQ, per germline.

This clonotype was seen many times. This chain links TRBV7-9 with TRBJ2-5, with 10 bases that match TRBD1. CDR3 length equals 13 residues. Germline V lookup: CDR1 SEHNR, CDR2 FQNEAQ (reference sequence). Trimming took 6 bases from V and 7 from J; bases not matched to a gene: 5. CDR3 in DNA: TGTGCCAGCAGTAGCCGGGACAGGGGGACCCAGTACTTC. It encodes CASSSRDRGTQYF.

At least ten counts were recorded for this clonotype. The chain is built from TRBV7-2 and TRBJ1-1; a weak D match, TRBD1 (5 bases). Germline V CDR1 and CDR2: SGHTA, FQGNSA. The CDR3 totals 13 residues. V shed 6 bases and J shed 10 bases, with 18 bases lying between them. In DNA form, the CDR3 reads TGTGCCAGCAGATCGGATCAGGGTCGGGGAGCTTTCTTT. This gives the protein CASRSDQGRGAFF.

This clonotype came up many times. The rearrangement links TRBV20-1 to TRBJ2-1; D may be TRBD2 (6 bases). CDR1 DFQATT and CDR2 SNEGSKA come from the germline V gene (reference sequence). CDR3 size: 13 residues. The V end was cut by 1 base, the J end by 9 bases, with 13 bases between. This CDR3 reads CSARVGGFGEQFF. CDR3 nucleotide sequence: TGCAGTGCTAGAGTCGGAGGGTTTGGTGAGCAGTTCTTC.